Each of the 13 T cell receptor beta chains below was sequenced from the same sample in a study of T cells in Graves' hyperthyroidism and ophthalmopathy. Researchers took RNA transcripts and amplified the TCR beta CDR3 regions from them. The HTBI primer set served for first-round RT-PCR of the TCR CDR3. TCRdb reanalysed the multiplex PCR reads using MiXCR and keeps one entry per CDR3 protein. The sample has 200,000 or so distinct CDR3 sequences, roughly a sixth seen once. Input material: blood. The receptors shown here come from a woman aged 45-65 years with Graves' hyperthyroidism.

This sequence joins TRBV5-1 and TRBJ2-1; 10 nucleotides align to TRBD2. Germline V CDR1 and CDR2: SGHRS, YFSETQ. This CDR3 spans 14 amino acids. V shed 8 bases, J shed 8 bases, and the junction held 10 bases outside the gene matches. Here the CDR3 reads CASGGPSGSDEQFF. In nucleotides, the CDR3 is TGCGCCAGTGGGGGTCCTAGCGGGAGTGATGAGCAGTTCTTC.

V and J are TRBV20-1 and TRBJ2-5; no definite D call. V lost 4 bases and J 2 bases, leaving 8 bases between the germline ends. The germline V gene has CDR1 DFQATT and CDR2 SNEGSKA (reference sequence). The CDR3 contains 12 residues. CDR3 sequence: CSAKVAQETQYF. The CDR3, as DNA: TGCAGTGCTAAGGTCGCGCAAGAGACCCAGTACTTC.

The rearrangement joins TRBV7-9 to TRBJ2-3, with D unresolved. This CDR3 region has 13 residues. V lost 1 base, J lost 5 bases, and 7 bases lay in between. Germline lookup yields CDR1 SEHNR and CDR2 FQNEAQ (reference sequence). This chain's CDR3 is CASSLVTEDTQYF. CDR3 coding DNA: TGTGCCAGCAGCTTAGTGACGGAAGATACGCAGTATTTT.

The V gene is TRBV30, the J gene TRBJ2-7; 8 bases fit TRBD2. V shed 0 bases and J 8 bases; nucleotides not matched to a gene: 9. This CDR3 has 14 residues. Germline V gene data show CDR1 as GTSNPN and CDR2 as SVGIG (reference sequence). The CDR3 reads CAWSVPSGPGKQYF. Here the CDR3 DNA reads TGTGCCTGGAGTGTACCTAGCGGGCCCGGCAAGCAGTACTTC.

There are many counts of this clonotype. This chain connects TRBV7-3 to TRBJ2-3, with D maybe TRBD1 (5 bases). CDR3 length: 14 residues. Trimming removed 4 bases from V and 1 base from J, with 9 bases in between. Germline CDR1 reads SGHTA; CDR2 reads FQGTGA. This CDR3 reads CASSSLTGTDTQYF. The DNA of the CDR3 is TGTGCCAGCAGCTCATTGACAGGCACAGATACGCAGTATTTT.

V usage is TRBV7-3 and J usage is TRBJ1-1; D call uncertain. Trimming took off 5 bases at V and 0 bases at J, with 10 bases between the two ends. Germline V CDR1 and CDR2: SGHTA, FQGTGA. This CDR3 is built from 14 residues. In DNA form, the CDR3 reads TGTGCCAGCAGCGCGACGGGGATGAACACTGAAGCTTTCTTT. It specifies CASSATGMNTEAFF.

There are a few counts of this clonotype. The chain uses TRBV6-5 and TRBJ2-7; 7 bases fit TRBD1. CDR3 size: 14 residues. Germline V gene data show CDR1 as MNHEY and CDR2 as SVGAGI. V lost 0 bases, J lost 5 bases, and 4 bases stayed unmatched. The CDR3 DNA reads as TGTGCCAGCAGTTACTCGGGACAGAGTGACGAGCAGTACTTC. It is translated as CASSYSGQSDEQYF.

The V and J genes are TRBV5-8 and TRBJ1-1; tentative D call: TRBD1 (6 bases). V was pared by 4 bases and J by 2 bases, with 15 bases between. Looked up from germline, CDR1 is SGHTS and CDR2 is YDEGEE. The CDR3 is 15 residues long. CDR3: CASSNNREGNTEAFF. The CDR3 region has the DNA TGTGCCAGCAGCAACAACAGGGAGGGAAACACTGAAGCTTTCTTT.

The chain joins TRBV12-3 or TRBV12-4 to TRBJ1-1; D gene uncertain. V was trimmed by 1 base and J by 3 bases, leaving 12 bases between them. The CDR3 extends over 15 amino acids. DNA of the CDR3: TGTGCCAGCAGTTTAGTCCCAGATCTTCACACTGAAGCTTTCTTT. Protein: CASSLVPDLHTEAFF.

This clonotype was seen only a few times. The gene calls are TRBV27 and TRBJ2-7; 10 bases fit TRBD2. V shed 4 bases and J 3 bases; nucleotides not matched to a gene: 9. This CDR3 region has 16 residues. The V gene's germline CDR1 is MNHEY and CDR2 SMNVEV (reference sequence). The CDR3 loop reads CASSSLLAGEYYEQYF. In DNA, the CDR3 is TGTGCCAGCAGTTCCCTGCTAGCGGGAGAATACTACGAGCAGTACTTC.

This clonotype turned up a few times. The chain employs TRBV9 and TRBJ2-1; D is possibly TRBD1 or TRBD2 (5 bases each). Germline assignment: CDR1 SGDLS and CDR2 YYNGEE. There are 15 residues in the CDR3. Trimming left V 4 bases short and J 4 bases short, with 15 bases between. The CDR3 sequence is CASSPVGEIYNEQFF. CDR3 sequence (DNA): TGTGCCAGCAGCCCGGTGGGGGAGATTTACAATGAGCAGTTCTTC.

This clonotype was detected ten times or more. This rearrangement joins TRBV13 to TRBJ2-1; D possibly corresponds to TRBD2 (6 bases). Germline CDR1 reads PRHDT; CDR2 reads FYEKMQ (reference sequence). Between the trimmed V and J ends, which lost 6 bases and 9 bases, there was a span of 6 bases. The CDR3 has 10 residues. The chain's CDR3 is CASRGGEQFF. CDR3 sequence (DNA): TGTGCCAGCAGGGGGGGTGAGCAGTTCTTC.

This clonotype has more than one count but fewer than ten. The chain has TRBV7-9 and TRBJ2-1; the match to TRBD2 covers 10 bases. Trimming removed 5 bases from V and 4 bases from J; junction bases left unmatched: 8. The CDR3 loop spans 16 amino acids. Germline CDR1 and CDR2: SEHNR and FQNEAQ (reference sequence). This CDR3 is CASSVQLAGIYNEQFF. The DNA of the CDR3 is TGTGCCAGCAGCGTCCAACTAGCGGGGATTTACAATGAGCAGTTCTTC.